The 30 T cell receptor beta chains listed next were all sequenced from one sample in a study of vaccination effects on CD4 cells after COVID-19. Between days 9 and 10 of culture, CD4+ T cells were separated out. Either the mRNA-1273 or the BNT162b2 vaccine was given to participants as two doses. Their cognate antigens are unknown. Assay: immunoSEQ multiplex PCR; the TCRdb copy retains only in-frame clones and omits some. The profile shows about 40,000 clones, about 62% of them singletons. This material consisted of CD4+ T cells from PBMCs cultured without peptide, taken after COVID-19 vaccination. These receptors came from a human donor who received a COVID-19 vaccine.

The chain carries TRBV5-1 and TRBJ2-7; 7 bases map to TRBD1. CDR1 SGHRS and CDR2 YFSETQ come from the germline V gene. J was trimmed by 3 bases and V by 1 base; bases with no gene match: 7. This CDR3 has 15 residues. The chain's CDR3 is CASSLFSGQSYEQYF. The CDR3 DNA reads as TGCGCCAGCAGCTTGTTCTCGGGACAGAGCTACGAGCAGTACTTC.

The chain recombines TRBV30 with TRBJ1-1; 9 bases fit TRBD1. CDR3 length equals 13 residues. The V segment lost 7 bases and the J segment 1 base; nucleotides outside the gene matches: 4. From germline, CDR1 is GTSNPN and CDR2 SVGIG (reference sequence). The CDR3 loop reads CAYTGGANTEAFF. CDR3 in DNA: TGTGCCTATACAGGGGGCGCGAACACTGAAGCTTTCTTT.

This clone occurred a few times. V usage is TRBV6-5 and J usage is TRBJ1-2, with a possible D match to TRBD1 (5 bases). The CDR3 extends over 14 amino acids. V shed 6 bases and J shed 6 bases, with 17 bases lying between them. Per the germline V gene, CDR1 is MNHEY and CDR2 is SVGAGI. DNA for the CDR3: TGTGCCAGCAGGACGGGGACGTCACCTAATGGCTACACCTTC. Translating it yields CASRTGTSPNGYTF.

In DNA form, the CDR3 reads TGTGCCAGTAGTATCCGCAGGGCCTATGGCTACACCTTC. Residues: CASSIRRAYGYTF. The genes are TRBV19 and TRBJ1-2, with D possibly being TRBD1 (5 bases). Deletions cut 3 bases from V and 4 bases from J, with 9 bases between. The CDR3 runs to 13 residues. Germline V CDR1 and CDR2: LNHDA, SQIVND (reference sequence). The whole variable domain, remainder taken from reference TRBV19 and TRBJ1-2, is DGGITQSPKYLFRKEGQNVTLSCEQNLNHDAMYWYRQDPGQGLRLIYYSQIVNDFQKGDIAEGYSVSREKKESFPLTVTSAQKNPTAFYLCASSIRRAYGYTFGSGTRLTVV.

The rearrangement joins TRBV5-6 to TRBJ1-1; D is possibly TRBD1 (6 bases). The CDR3 covers 11 residues. Germline V gene data show CDR1 as SGHDT and CDR2 as YYEEEE. Trimming took 4 bases from V and 7 from J, leaving 8 bases between them. The CDR3 nucleotides are TGTGCCAGCAGCAGGGGGGGTGAAGCTTTCTTT. Residues: CASSRGGEAFF.

This sequence joins TRBV28 and TRBJ1-3; 7 bases agree with TRBD1. The trim removed 6 bases at V and 2 bases at J, leaving 13 bases unmatched. Germline V gene sequence: CDR1 MDHEN, CDR2 SYDVKM. The CDR3 is 17 amino acids. The CDR3 bases are TGTGCCAGCAGACGCCACCCCGGGACAGCGACTGGAAACACCATATATTTT. It encodes CASRRHPGTATGNTIYF. Full variable domain (missing parts from reference TRBV28 and TRBJ1-3): DVKVTQSSRYLVKRTGEKVFLECVQDMDHENMFWYRQDPGLGLRLIYFSYDVKMKEKGDIPEGYSVSREKKERFSLILESASTNQTSMYLCASRRHPGTATGNTIYFGEGSWLTVV.

This chain connects TRBV11-2 to TRBJ2-1; no reliable D call. Germline assignment: CDR1 SGHAT and CDR2 FQNNGV. CDR3 length equals 15 residues. The germline V and J ends were trimmed by 1 base and 2 bases, with 9 bases remaining between them. The CDR3 coding sequence is TGTGCCAGCAGCTTAGCTGGTAGCACCTACAATGAGCAGTTCTTC. Translation gives CASSLAGSTYNEQFF. Full variable domain (remainder filled in from reference TRBV11-2 and TRBJ2-1): EAGVAQSPRYKIIEKRQSVAFWCNPISGHATLYWYQQILGQGPKLLIQFQNNGVVDDSQLPKDRFSAERLKGVDSTLKIQPAKLEDSAVYLCASSLAGSTYNEQFFGPGTRLTVL.

This clone was counted between two and nine times. The chain is built from TRBV5-1 and TRBJ2-1; D possibly corresponds to TRBD1 (6 bases). There are 13 residues in the CDR3. Per the germline V gene, CDR1 is SGHRS and CDR2 is YFSETQ. The V end lost 3 bases, the J end lost 5 bases, and 9 bases lay between the germline ends. CDR3 bases: TGCGCCAGCAGCTCCGGGACACACAATGAGCAGTTCTTC. It yields the protein CASSSGTHNEQFF.

The rearrangement uses TRBV3-1 (or the pseudogene TRBV3-2) and TRBJ2-7, with D possibly TRBD2 on 6 matching bases. The germline V gene has CDR1 LGHDT and CDR2 YNNKEL (reference sequence). Trimming pared 1 base from V and 3 bases from J, leaving 16 bases between. This CDR3 has 16 amino acids. CDR3 DNA sequence: TGTGCCAGCAGCCAAGGTCAGAGCGCCGGGGGCTACGAGCAGTACTTC. As protein: CASSQGQSAGGYEQYF.

This clone was found a few times. CDR3 loop: CASSQVSRGGYTF. For the CDR3, the DNA is TGTGCCAGCAGCCAAGTCTCTAGGGGTGGCTACACCTTC. This chain joins TRBV3-1 (or the pseudogene TRBV3-2) and TRBJ1-2; D might be TRBD1 (5 bases). The V and J ends lost 1 base and 7 bases respectively, with 10 bases between them. Germline V gene data show CDR1 as LGHDT and CDR2 as YNNKEL (reference sequence). This CDR3 is built from 13 residues.

The J gene is TRBJ2-7, the V gene TRBV7-2, with TRBD1 identical over 10 bases. CDR3 length: 19 amino acids. The germline V gene encodes CDR1 SGHTA and CDR2 FQGNSA. V trimming: 4 bases; J trimming: 1 base; junction bases outside the gene matches: 16. In DNA form, the CDR3 reads TGTGCCAGCAGCTCAAGGGGATTCGGGACAGGGGAACGGTCCTACGAGCAGTACTTC. This sequence encodes CASSSRGFGTGERSYEQYF.

The chain has TRBV6-4 and TRBJ1-6; TRBD1 aligns across 8 bases. The CDR3 loop spans 15 amino acids. Germline-derived CDR1 and CDR2 are MRHNA and SNTAGT. V shed 6 bases, J shed 8 bases, and the junction held 9 bases outside the gene matches. CDR3: CASRDWTGSDSPLHF. In DNA form, the CDR3 reads TGTGCCAGCAGGGATTGGACAGGGAGTGATTCACCCCTCCACTTT.

V usage is TRBV6-1 and J usage is TRBJ1-5, with D possibly TRBD1 on 5 matching bases. V lost 0 bases, J lost 7 bases, and 10 bases lay in between. Per the germline V gene, CDR1 is MNHNS and CDR2 is SASEGT. The CDR3 covers 14 residues. CDR3 sequence: CASSEATGDQPQHF. CDR3 nucleotide sequence: TGTGCCAGCAGTGAAGCGACCGGGGACCAGCCCCAGCATTTT.

The chain couples TRBV5-1 to TRBJ2-5; 8 bases map to TRBD2. This CDR3 is 13 amino acids long. Unmatched junction bases numbered 10, after V lost 4 bases and J lost 11 bases. Looked up from germline, CDR1 is SGHRS and CDR2 is YFSETQ. DNA of the CDR3: TGCGCCAGCAGCCATGAGCGGGGGATACAACAGTACTTC. As protein: CASSHERGIQQYF.

A single count supports this clone. The chain employs TRBV13 and TRBJ2-3; 9 bases match TRBD1. Germline V gives CDR1 PRHDT, CDR2 FYEKMQ (reference sequence). CDR3 length: 17 amino acids. V lost 4 bases to trimming and J lost 4 bases; unmatched junction nucleotides: 12. The CDR3 DNA follows: TGTGCCAGCAGCTACATCACCGGGACAGGGTCGTCAGATACGCAGTATTTT. Translation gives CASSYITGTGSSDTQYF.

The genes are TRBV4-1 and TRBJ1-3; 8 positions agree with TRBD1. The CDR3 length is 18 residues. Looked up from germline, CDR1 is MGHRA and CDR2 is YSYEKL. Trimming at V came to 1 base and at J to 0 bases, leaving 8 bases not matched to a gene. The CDR3 loop is CASSQVTGQASSGNTIYF. The DNA for the CDR3 is TGCGCCAGCAGCCAAGTGACGGGACAGGCAAGCTCTGGAAACACCATATATTTT.

This rearrangement joins TRBV7-9 to TRBJ2-7, with 8 positions matching TRBD2. With V trimmed by 5 bases and J by 0 bases, 9 bases remained unmatched. This CDR3 has 16 residues. CDR1 is SEHNR, CDR2 FQNEAQ, per germline (reference sequence). The CDR3 DNA reads TGTGCCAGCAGCCCCCCGGTCAGCGGGAGCTCCTACGAGCAGTACTTC. Residues: CASSPPVSGSSYEQYF.

This clone was seen a few times. The chain uses TRBV4-1 and TRBJ1-2, with D perhaps matching TRBD1 (5 bases). Germline lookup yields CDR1 MGHRA and CDR2 YSYEKL. The CDR3 is 15 residues long. The germline V and J ends were trimmed by 0 bases and 2 bases, with 10 bases remaining between them. The CDR3: CASSQDLGLNYGYTF. The CDR3 nucleotides read TGCGCCAGCAGCCAAGATCTGGGGCTGAACTATGGCTACACCTTC.

This chain uses TRBV7-9 with TRBJ1-3; the match to TRBD1 covers 7 bases. CDR1 and CDR2 from the germline V gene are SEHNR and FQNEAQ (reference sequence). Unmatched junction bases numbered 7, after V lost 5 bases and J lost 0 bases. This CDR3 contains 16 residues. Written as DNA, the CDR3 is TGTGCCAGCAGCACAAGGACAGGTAGCTCTGGAAACACCATATATTTT. Amino acids: CASSTRTGSSGNTIYF.

The chain has TRBV3-1 (or the pseudogene TRBV3-2) and TRBJ1-6; D not resolved. The CDR3 totals 15 residues. Trimming took 1 base from V and 9 from J, leaving 13 bases between them. Per germline, CDR1 LGHDT and CDR2 YNNKEL (reference sequence). In nucleotides, the CDR3 is TGTGCCAGCAGCCAAGGTTTAGGGCTCGGTTCACCCCTCCACTTT. It specifies CASSQGLGLGSPLHF.

V is TRBV29-1 and J is TRBJ2-2, with D possibly matching TRBD2 (6 bases). V lost 4 bases to trimming and J lost 4 bases, with 13 bases between them. The CDR3 is made up of 14 amino acids. Germline loops: CDR1 SQVTM, CDR2 ANQGSEA. The DNA of the CDR3 is TGCAGCGTTGGCTCGGGAGCGGGCACCGGGGAGCTGTTTTTT. The encoded protein is CSVGSGAGTGELFF.

The chain combines TRBV29-1 with TRBJ1-1, with a weak D call TRBD1 (6 bases). V lost 7 bases and J lost 5, with 8 bases in between. The CDR3 covers 10 residues. Per germline, CDR1 SQVTM and CDR2 ANQGSEA. The CDR3 DNA reads as TGCAGCGGTCAGGGGACTGAAGCTTTCTTT. Translating it yields CSGQGTEAFF.

This clone is a singleton in its sample. The V and J genes are TRBV11-2 and TRBJ2-5; perhaps TRBD2 as D (6 bases). The germline gives CDR1 SGHAT, CDR2 FQNNGV. Between the trimmed V and J ends, which lost 4 bases and 1 base, there was a span of 7 bases. This CDR3 has 13 residues. This CDR3 is CASSSGLQETQYF. The CDR3 coding sequence is TGTGCCAGCAGCTCGGGACTCCAAGAGACCCAGTACTTC.

This chain uses TRBV27 with TRBJ1-5, with 8 bases fitting TRBD1. The germline CDR1 and CDR2 sequences are MNHEY and SMNVEV (reference sequence). CDR3 length: 17 residues. Unmatched junction bases numbered 9, after V lost 1 base and J lost 4 bases. The CDR3 DNA follows: TGTGCCAGCAGTTTATTTTCCCCAGACAGGGGTAATCAGCCCCAGCATTTT. Translation: CASSLFSPDRGNQPQHF.

This clone was found a few times. This chain uses TRBV29-1 with TRBJ1-2; the D is unclear. Germline V gene lookup returns CDR1 SQVTM and CDR2 ANQGSEA. Trimming shortened V by 8 bases and J by 8 bases, and 15 bases separated the two germline ends. This CDR3 spans 11 amino acids. For the CDR3, the DNA is TGCAGCATCCTGTCCGGGAACGGCTACACCTTC. It specifies CSILSGNGYTF.

The rearrangement links TRBV7-2 to TRBJ2-4, with TRBD2 identical over 14 bases. The V gene end was trimmed by 5 bases and the J gene end by 1 base; junction bases not matched to a gene: 7. CDR1 SGHTA and CDR2 FQGNSA come from the germline V gene. CDR3 length: 18 residues. CDR3 residues: CASSLGTSGSRAKNIQYF. CDR3 sequence (DNA): TGTGCCAGCAGCCTAGGGACTAGCGGGAGTCGCGCCAAAAACATTCAGTACTTC.

The J gene is TRBJ1-2, the V gene TRBV19; D is perhaps TRBD1 (6 bases). CDR1 LNHDA and CDR2 SQIVND come from the germline V gene (reference sequence). V was trimmed by 6 bases and J by 10 bases, leaving 15 bases between them. This CDR3 region has 12 residues. The CDR3 region is CASRVGTSTYTF. The CDR3 DNA is TGTGCCAGTAGGGTCGGGACAAGTACCTACACCTTC.

The chain uses TRBV3-1 (or the pseudogene TRBV3-2) and TRBJ1-3; no clear D gene. Germline V gene sequence: CDR1 LGHDT, CDR2 YNNKEL (reference sequence). V lost 0 bases, J lost 10 bases, and 10 bases lay in between. The CDR3 runs to 13 residues. DNA of the CDR3: TGTGCCAGCAGCCAAGAAGACGTCGAGACCATATATTTT. Translating it yields CASSQEDVETIYF.

This clone turned up a few times. This chain uses TRBV3-1 (or the pseudogene TRBV3-2) with TRBJ2-7, with TRBD2 matching 8 bases. Trimming removed 5 bases from V and 6 bases from J; junction bases left unmatched: 6. The CDR3 totals 13 residues. Germline assignment: CDR1 LGHDT and CDR2 YNNKEL (reference sequence). CDR3 DNA: TGTGCCAGCAGCTTAGCGGGATTAGTCGAGCAGTACTTC. Translation: CASSLAGLVEQYF.

CDR3 coding DNA: TGCGCCAGCAGCTTGAAGTCCGGGACATTGTACCAAGAGACCCAGTACTTC. Translation: CASSLKSGTLYQETQYF. The chain recombines TRBV5-1 with TRBJ2-5; D possibly corresponds to TRBD1 (6 bases). Germline CDR1 and CDR2: SGHRS and YFSETQ. Trimming took off 1 base at V and 0 bases at J, with 16 bases between the two ends. The CDR3 consists of 17 residues. The whole variable domain, filled in from reference TRBV5-1 and TRBJ2-5, reads KAGVTQTPRYLIKTRGQQVTLSCSPISGHRSVSWYQQTPGQGLQFLFEYFSETQRNKGNFPGRFSGRQFSNSRSEMNVSTLELGDSALYLCASSLKSGTLYQETQYFGPGTRLLVL.